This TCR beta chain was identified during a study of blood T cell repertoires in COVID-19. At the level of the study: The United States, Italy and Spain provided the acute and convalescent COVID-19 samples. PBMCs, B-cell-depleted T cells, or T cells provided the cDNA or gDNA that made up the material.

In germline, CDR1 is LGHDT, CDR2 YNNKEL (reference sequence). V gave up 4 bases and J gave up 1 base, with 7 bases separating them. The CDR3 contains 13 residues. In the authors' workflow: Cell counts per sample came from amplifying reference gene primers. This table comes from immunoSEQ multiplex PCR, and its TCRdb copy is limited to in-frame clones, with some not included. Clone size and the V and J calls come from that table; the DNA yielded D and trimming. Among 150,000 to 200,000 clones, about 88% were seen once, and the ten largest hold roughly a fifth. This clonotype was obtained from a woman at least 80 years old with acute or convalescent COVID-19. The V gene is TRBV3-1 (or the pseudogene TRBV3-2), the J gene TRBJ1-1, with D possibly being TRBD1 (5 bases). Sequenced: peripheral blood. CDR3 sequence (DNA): TGTGCCAGCAGCCCGGGGGGGAACACTGAAGCTTTCTTT. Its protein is CASSPGGNTEAFF.